This T cell receptor (beta chain) was recovered during a study of blood T cell repertoires in COVID-19. Seattle researchers signed up patients amid active infection and tracked them longitudinally. V gave up 2 bases and J gave up 6 bases; unmatched junction bases: 5. There are 15 residues in the CDR3. Germline V gene sequence: CDR1 ENHRY, CDR2 SYGVKD. Assay used: immunoSEQ multiplex PCR; TCRdb lists only in-frame clones, some missing. The sample comprises about 210,000 clones, roughly 80% of which are singletons, and 5.2% rests with the top ten. The chain carries TRBV10-3 and TRBJ2-2, with 8 bases that match TRBD2. The TCR sequence derives from a woman in her seventies with COVID-19, enrolled during active disease. The sequencing sample was made of peripheral blood. The CDR3 protein is CAISERGLEAGELFF. The CDR3, as DNA: TGTGCCATCAGTGAGCGGGGACTAGAGGCCGGGGAGCTGTTTTTT.